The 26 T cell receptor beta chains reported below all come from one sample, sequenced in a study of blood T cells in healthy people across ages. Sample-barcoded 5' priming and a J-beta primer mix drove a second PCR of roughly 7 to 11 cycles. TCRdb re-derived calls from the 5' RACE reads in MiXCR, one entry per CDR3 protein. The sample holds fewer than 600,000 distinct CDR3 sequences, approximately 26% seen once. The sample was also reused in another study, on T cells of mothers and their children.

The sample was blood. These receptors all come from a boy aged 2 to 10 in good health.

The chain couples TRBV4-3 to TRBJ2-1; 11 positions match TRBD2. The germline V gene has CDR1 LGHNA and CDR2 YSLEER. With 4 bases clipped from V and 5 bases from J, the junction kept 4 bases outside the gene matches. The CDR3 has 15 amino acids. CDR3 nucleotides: TGCGCCAGCAGCCCTGGACTAGCGGGCCACAATGAGCAGTTCTTC. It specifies CASSPGLAGHNEQFF.

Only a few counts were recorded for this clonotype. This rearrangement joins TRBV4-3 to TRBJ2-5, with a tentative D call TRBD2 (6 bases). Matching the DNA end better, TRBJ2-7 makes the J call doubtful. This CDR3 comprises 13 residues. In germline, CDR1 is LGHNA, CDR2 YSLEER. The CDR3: CASSRGLNYEQYF. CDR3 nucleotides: TGCGCCAGCAGTCGCGGACTAAACTACGAGCAGTACTTC.

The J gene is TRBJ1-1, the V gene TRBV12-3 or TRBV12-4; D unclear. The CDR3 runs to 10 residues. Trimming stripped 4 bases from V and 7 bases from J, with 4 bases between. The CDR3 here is CASSWVEAFF. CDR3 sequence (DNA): TGTGCCAGCAGTTGGGTTGAAGCTTTCTTT.

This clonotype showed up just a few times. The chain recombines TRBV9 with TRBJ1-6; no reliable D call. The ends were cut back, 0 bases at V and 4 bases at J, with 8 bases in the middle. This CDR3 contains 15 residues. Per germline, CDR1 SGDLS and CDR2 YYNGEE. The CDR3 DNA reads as TGTGCCAGCAGCGTAGATCCGGCTTATAATTCACCCCTCCACTTT. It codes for CASSVDPAYNSPLHF.

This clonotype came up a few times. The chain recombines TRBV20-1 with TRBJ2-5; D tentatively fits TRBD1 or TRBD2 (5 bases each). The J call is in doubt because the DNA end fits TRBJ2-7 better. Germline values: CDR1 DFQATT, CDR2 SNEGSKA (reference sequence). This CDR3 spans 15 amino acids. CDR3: CSASPPGTSAYEQYF. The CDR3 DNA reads TGCAGTGCTTCGCCTCCCGGGACCTCCGCCTACGAGCAGTACTTC.

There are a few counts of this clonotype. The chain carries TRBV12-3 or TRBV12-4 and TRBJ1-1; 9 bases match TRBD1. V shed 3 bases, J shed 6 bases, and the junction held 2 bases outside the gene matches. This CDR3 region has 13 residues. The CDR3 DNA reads TGTGCCAGCAGTTTCCGGGACAGGGCTGAAGCTTTCTTT. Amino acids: CASSFRDRAEAFF.

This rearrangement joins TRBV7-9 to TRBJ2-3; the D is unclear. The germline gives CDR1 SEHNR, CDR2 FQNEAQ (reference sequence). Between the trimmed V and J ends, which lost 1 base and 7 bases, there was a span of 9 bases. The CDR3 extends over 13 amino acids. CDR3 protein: CASSLVSSNTQYF. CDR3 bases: TGTGCCAGCAGCTTAGTATCGTCAAATACGCAGTATTTT.

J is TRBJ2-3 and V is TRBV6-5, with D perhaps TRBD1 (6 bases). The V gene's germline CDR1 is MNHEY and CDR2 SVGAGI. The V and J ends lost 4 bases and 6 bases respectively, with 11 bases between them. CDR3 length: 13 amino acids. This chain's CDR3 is CASSFHRVDTQYF. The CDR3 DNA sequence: TGTGCCAGCAGTTTTCACAGGGTTGATACGCAGTATTTT.

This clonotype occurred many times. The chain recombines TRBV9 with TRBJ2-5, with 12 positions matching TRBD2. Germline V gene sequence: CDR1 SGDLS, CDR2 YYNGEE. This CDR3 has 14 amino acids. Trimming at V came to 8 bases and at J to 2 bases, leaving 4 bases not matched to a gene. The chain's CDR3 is CASSGTSGQETQYF. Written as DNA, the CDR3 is TGTGCCAGTTCTGGGACTAGCGGGCAAGAGACCCAGTACTTC.

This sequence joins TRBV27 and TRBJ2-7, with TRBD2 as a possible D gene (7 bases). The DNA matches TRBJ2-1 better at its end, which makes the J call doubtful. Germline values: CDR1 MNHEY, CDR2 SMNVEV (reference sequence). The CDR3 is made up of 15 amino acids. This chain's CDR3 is CASSSGGGLYNEQFF. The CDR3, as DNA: TGTGCCAGCAGTTCGGGCGGGGGCCTTTACAATGAGCAGTTCTTC.

CDR3 protein: CASSRREGEQYF. The CDR3 coding sequence is TGCGCCAGCAGCCGACGCGAAGGCGAGCAGTACTTC. This rearrangement joins TRBV5-1 to TRBJ2-7, with D uncertain. Germline V lookup: CDR1 SGHRS, CDR2 YFSETQ. The V and J ends lost 4 bases and 6 bases respectively, with 11 bases between them. The CDR3 extends over 12 amino acids.

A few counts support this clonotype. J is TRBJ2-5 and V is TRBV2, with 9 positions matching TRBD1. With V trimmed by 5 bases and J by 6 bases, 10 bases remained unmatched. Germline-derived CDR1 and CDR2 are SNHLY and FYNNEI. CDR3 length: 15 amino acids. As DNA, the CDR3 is TGTGCCAGCAGTCCCACAGGGGGCATTACGAAGACCCAGTACTTC. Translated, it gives CASSPTGGITKTQYF. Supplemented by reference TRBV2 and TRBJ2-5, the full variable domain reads EPEVTQTPSHQVTQMGQEVILRCVPISNHLYFYWYRQILGQKVEFLVSFYNNEISEKSEIFDDQFSVERPDGSNFTLKIRSTKLEDSAMYFCASSPTGGITKTQYFGPGTRLLVL.

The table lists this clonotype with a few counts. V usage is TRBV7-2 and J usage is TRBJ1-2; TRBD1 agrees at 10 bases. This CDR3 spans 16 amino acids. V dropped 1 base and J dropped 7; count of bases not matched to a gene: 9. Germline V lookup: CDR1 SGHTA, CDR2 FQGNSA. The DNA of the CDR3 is TGTGCCAGCAGCTTAGAAGGGACAGGGGTTTCCCTTGGCTACACCTTC. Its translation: CASSLEGTGVSLGYTF.

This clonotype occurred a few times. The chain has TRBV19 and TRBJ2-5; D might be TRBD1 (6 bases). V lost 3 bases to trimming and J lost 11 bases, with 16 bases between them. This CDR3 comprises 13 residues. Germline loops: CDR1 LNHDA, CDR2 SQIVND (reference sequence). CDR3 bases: TGTGCCAGTAGTATCACAGGGTCGGAAGAGCAGTACTTC. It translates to CASSITGSEEQYF.

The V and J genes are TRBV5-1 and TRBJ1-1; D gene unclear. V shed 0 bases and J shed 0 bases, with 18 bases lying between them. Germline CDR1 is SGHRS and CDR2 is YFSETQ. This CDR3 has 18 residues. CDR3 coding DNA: TGCGCCAGCAGCTTGGGGGGTACCGCAGGACGTCTGAACACTGAAGCTTTCTTT. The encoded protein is CASSLGGTAGRLNTEAFF.

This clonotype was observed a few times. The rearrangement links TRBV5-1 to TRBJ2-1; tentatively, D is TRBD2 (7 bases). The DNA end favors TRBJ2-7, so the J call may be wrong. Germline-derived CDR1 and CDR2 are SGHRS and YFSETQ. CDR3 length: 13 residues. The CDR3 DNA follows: TGCGCCAGCAGCCCGGGGGGCCTCAACGAGCAGTACTTC. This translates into CASSPGGLNEQYF.

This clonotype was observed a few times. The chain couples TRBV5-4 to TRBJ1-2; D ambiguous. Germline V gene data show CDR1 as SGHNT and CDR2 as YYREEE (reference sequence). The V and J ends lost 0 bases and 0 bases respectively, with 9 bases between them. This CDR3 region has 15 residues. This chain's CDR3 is CASSLGVTANYGYTF. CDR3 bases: TGTGCCAGCAGCTTGGGGGTCACAGCTAACTATGGCTACACCTTC.

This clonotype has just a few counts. CDR3 loop: CSASGTLTGEQYF. The CDR3 DNA is TGCAGTGCTTCCGGGACCCTAACGGGGGAGCAGTACTTC. The genes are TRBV20-1 and TRBJ2-7; either TRBD1 or TRBD2 may supply D (5 bases each). The length of the CDR3 is 13 residues. Trimming shortened V by 5 bases and J by 7 bases, and 18 bases separated the two germline ends. CDR1 DFQATT and CDR2 SNEGSKA come from the germline V gene (reference sequence).

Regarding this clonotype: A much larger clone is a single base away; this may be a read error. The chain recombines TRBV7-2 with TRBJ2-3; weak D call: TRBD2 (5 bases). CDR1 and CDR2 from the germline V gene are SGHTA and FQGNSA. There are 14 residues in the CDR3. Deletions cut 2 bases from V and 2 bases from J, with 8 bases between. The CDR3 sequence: CASSLNGNTDTQYF. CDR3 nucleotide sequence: TGTGCCAGCAGCTTAAACGGGAACACAGATACGCAGTATTTT. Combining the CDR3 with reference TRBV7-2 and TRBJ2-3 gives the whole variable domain GAGVSQSPSNKVTEKGKDVELRCDPISGHTALYWYRQSLGQGLEFLIYFQGNSAPDKSGLPSDRFSAERTGGSVSTLTIQRTQQEDSAVYLCASSLNGNTDTQYFGPGTRLTVL.

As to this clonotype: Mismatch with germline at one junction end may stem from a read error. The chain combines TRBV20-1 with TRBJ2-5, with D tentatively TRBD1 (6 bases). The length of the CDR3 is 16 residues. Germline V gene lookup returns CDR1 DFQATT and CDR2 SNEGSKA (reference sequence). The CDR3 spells CSAGGPMRGLGETQCF. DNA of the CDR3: TGCAGTGCGGGCGGGCCGATGAGGGGGTTAGGAGAGACCCAGTGCTTC.

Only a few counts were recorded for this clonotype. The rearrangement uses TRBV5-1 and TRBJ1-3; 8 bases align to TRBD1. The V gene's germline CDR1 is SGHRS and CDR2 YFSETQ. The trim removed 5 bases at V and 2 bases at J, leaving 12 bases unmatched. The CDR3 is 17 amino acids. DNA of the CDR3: TGCGCCAGCAGGAGACAGGCAGGGGGCAACACTGGAAACACCATATATTTT. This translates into CASRRQAGGNTGNTIYF.

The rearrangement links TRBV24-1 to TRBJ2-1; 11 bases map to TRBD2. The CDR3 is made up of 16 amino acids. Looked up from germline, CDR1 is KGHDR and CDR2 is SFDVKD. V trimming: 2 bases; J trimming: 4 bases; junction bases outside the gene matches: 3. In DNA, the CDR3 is TGTGCCACCAGTGATTCTAGCGGGAGGTTATACAATGAGCAGTTCTTC. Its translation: CATSDSSGRLYNEQFF.

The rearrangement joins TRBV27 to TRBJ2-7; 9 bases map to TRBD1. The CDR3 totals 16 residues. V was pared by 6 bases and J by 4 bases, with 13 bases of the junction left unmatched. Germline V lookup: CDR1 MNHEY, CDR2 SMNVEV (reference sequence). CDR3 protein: CASRSTGTGIGYEQYF. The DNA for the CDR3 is TGTGCCAGCAGAAGTACCGGGACAGGGATTGGGTACGAGCAGTACTTC.

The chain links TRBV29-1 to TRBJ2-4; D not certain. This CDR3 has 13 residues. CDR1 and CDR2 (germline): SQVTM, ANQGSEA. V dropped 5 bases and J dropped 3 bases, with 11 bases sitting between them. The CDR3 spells CSVLMAGKNIQYF. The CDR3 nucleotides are TGCAGCGTTTTGATGGCAGGCAAAAACATTCAGTACTTC.

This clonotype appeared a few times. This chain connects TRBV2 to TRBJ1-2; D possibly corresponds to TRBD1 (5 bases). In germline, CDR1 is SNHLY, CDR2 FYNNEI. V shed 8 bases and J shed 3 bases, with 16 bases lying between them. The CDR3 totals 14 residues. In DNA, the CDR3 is TGTGCCAGCTTAACGGCGGGGGGTGACTATGGCTACACCTTC. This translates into CASLTAGGDYGYTF.

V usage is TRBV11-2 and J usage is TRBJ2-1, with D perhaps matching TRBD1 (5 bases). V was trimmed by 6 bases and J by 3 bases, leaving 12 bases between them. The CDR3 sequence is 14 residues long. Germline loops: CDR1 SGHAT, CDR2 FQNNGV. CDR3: CASRLQGSYNEQFF. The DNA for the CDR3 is TGTGCCAGCAGGTTGCAGGGCAGCTACAATGAGCAGTTCTTC.